This T cell receptor (beta chain) was recovered during a study of T cells of healthy individuals. The germline gives CDR1 SNHLY, CDR2 FYNNEI. The CDR3 covers 13 residues. The germline V and J ends were trimmed by 9 bases and 8 bases, with 16 bases remaining between them. A single record per CDR3 protein comes from TCRdb applying MiXCR to the 5' RACE reads. The table has about 96,000 distinct CDR3 sequences, 17% seen once; the top ten hold under 7.5%. The chain carries TRBV2 and TRBJ1-4; weak D call: TRBD1 (6 bases). The TCR sequence derives from a human donor in good health. The DNA for the CDR3 is TGTGCCAGTTCAGGGGTATTTGGGGAAAAACTGTTTTTT. It yields the protein CASSGVFGEKLFF.